Given below is one T cell receptor (beta chain) in context. This specimen belongs to a study of blood T cell repertoires in COVID-19. Study-level background: The origin of the acute and convalescent COVID-19 samples was the United States, Italy and Spain. The analysed material was cDNA or gDNA that came from T cells, B-cell-depleted T cells, or PBMCs.

V lost 4 bases and J 1 base, leaving 11 bases between the germline ends. From germline, CDR1 is SGHTA and CDR2 FQGNSA. The CDR3 contains 14 residues. In the study's own analysis: Estimates of nucleated cell counts were drawn from the amplification of reference gene primers. Profiled with immunoSEQ multiplex PCR; TCRdb holds only in-frame clones, not every one. The DNA was the basis for D and trimming; V, J and clone size are from that table. The sample comprises tens of thousands of clones, approximately 80% of which are singletons, and 25% rests with the top ten. This sequence joins TRBV7-2 and TRBJ2-7, with D perhaps TRBD1 (5 bases). The receptor was isolated from a human donor in a cohort sampled during active COVID-19. The source material was peripheral blood. CDR3 nucleotides: TGTGCCAGCAGCTATTTGACAGCTTCCTACGAGCAGTACTTC. Translated, it gives CASSYLTASYEQYF.